This T cell receptor (beta chain) was sequenced for a study of cytomegalovirus exposure and HLA in healthy donors. Study-level background: In a later analysis, the 120 or so validation repertoires were reported to have used the same platform as the roughly 600 first-cohort repertoires.

This clone has only one observation. Its antigen is undetermined. Its ends do not fully match the called genes, so a read error is possible. Looked up from germline, CDR1 is SSHAT and CDR2 is FNYEAQ (reference sequence). CDR3 length equals 16 residues. Some clones are missing from TCRdb's copy, which holds only in-frame ones; the method was immunoSEQ multiplex PCR. The sample holds 160,000 or so clones, 88% seen once. Findings and limits, study-wide: Overall, around 150 TCR beta chains were annotated as cytomegalovirus-associated. The tendency of first-cohort TCR clusters to co-occur in the roughly 120 validation repertoires was identified by a subsequent analysis. Many donors shared some public TCRs, even though most TCR sequences were rare.

The sequenced sample was PBMCs. The clonotype originates from a man between 18 and 35 years old in good health and CMV-seronegative. This rearrangement joins TRBV7-7 to TRBJ2-5; TRBD1 aligns across 9 bases. Here the CDR3 reads CASSRGQGAIQETQYF. The CDR3, as DNA: TGTGCTAGCAGCCGGGGACAGGGCGCTATTCAAGAGACCCAGTACTTC.